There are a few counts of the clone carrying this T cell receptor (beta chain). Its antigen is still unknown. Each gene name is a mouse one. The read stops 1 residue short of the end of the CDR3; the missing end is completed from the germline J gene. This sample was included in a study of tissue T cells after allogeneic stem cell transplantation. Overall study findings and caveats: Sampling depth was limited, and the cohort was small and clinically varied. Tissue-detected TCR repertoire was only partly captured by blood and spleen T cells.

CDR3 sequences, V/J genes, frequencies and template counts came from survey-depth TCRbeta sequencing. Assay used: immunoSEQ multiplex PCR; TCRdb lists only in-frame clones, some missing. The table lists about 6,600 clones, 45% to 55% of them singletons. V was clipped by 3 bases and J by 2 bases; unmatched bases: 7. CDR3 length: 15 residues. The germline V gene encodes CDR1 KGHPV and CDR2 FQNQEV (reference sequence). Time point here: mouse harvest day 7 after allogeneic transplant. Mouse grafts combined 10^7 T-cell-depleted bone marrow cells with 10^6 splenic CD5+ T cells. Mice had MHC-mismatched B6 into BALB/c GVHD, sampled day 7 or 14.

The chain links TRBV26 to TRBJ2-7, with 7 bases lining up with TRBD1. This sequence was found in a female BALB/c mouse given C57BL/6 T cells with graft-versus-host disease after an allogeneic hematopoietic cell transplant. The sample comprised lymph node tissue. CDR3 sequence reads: CASSLPQGRTYEQYF. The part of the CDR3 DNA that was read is TGTGCCAGCAGTCTACCACAGGGGAGGACCTATGAACAGTAC.